This T cell receptor (beta chain) comes out of a study of cytomegalovirus exposure and HLA in healthy donors. The study, taken as a whole, reports: With high specificity and sensitivity, the classifier reportedly diagnosed cytomegalovirus status. Analysis performed later found more than 15,000 TCR beta sequences associated with HLA alleles at 0.05 false discovery rate. Researchers reported in a later analysis that a missense DCLRE1C variant was tied to TCR beta V- and J-gene trimming.

For this clone: Its antigen remains unidentified.

CDR1 is SGHRS and CDR2 is YFSETQ in the germline V gene. CDR3 length equals 11 residues. With 5 bases removed from V and 7 bases from J, the gap between germline ends came to 9 bases. The PCR contained 60 Vbeta and 13 Jbeta primers. The data were produced by immunoSEQ multiplex PCR, yet TCRdb's version contains in-frame clones alone and is incomplete. The sample includes about 130,000 clones, roughly 78% of them seen just once. The receptor was derived from a man aged 30 to 45 in good health and CMV-seronegative. Sequencing used PBMCs. V is TRBV5-1 and J is TRBJ1-1; D is unclear. The CDR3 loop is CASSRGYEAFF. The DNA for the CDR3 is TGCGCCAGCAGTCGGGGATATGAAGCTTTCTTT.